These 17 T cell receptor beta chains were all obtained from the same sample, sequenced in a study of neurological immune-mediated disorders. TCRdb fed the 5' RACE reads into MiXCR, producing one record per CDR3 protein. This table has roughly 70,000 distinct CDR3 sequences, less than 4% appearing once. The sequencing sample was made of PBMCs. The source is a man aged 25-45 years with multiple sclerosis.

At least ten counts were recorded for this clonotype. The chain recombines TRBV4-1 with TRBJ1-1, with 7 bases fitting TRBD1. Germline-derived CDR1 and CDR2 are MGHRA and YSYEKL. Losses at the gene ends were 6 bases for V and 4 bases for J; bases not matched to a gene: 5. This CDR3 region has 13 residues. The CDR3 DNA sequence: TGCGCCAGCAGGGGAGGGGGCCGCACTGAAGCTTTCTTT. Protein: CASRGGGRTEAFF.

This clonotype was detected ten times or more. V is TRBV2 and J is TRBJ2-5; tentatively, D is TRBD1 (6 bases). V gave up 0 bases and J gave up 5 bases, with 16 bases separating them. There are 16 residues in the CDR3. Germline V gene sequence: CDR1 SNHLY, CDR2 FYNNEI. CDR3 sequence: CASSEARSQGWETQYF. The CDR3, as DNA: TGTGCCAGCAGTGAAGCACGATCCCAGGGGTGGGAGACCCAGTACTTC.

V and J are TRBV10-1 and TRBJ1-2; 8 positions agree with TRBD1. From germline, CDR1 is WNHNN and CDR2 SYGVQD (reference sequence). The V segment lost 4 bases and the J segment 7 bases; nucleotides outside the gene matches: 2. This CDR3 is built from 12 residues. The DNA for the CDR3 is TGCGCCAGCAGTGCGGACAGGGCTGGCTACACCTTC. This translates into CASSADRAGYTF.

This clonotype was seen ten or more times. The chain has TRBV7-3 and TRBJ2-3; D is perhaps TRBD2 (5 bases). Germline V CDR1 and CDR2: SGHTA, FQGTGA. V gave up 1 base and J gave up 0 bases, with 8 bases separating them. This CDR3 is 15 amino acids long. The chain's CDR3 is CASSLRGLSTDTQYF. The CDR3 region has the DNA TGTGCCAGCAGCTTAAGAGGACTCAGCACAGATACGCAGTATTTT.

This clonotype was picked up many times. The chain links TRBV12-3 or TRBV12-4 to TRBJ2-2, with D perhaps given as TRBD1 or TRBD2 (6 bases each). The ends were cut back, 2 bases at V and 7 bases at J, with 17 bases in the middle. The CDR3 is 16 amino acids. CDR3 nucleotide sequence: TGTGCCAGCAGTTTAAGGGGGGCTACCATCCTCGGGGAGCTGTTTTTT. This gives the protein CASSLRGATILGELFF.

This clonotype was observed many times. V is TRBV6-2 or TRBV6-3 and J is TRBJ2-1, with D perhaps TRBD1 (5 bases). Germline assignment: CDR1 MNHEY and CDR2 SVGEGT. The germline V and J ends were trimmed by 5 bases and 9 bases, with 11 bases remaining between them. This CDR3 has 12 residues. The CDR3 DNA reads TGTGCCAGCAGTAAACAGGCAAGTGAGCAGTTCTTC. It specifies CASSKQASEQFF.

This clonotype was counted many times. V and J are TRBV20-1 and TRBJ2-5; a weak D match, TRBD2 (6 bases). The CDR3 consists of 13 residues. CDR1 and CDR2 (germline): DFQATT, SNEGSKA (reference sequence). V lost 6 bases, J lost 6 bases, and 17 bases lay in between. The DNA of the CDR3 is TGCAGTGCACCCGGGAGTTGGCAAAAGACCCAGTACTTC. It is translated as CSAPGSWQKTQYF.

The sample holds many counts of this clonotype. The CDR3 DNA reads TGTGCCAGCAGTTACCTAGAAGGGGCCCACGAGCAGTACTTC. This translates into CASSYLEGAHEQYF. The rearrangement joins TRBV6-6 to TRBJ2-7, with D possibly TRBD1 on 5 matching bases. Germline CDR1 reads MNHNY; CDR2 reads SVGAGI (reference sequence). Trimming shortened V by 2 bases and J by 5 bases, and 13 bases separated the two germline ends. The CDR3 is made up of 14 amino acids.

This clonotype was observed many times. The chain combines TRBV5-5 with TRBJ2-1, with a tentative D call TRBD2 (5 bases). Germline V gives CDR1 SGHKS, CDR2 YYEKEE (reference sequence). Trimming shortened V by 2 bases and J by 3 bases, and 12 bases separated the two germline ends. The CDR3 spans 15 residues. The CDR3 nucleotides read TGTGCCAGCAGCTTATACCGGACTTTCTACAATGAGCAGTTCTTC. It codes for CASSLYRTFYNEQFF.

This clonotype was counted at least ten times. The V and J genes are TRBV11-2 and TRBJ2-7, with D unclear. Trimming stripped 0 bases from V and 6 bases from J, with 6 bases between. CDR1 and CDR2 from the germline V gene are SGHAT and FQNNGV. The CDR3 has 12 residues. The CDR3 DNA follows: TGTGCCAGCAGCTTAGATAGGACCGAGCAGTACTTC. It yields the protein CASSLDRTEQYF. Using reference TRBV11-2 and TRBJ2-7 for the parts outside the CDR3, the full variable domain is EAGVAQSPRYKIIEKRQSVAFWCNPISGHATLYWYQQILGQGPKLLIQFQNNGVVDDSQLPKDRFSAERLKGVDSTLKIQPAKLEDSAVYLCASSLDRTEQYFGPGTRLTVT.

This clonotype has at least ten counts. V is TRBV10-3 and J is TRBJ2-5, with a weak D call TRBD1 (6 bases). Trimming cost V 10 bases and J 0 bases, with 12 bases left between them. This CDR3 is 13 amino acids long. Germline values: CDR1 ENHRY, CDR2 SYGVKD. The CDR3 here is CATSDSYQETQYF. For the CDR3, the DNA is TGTGCCACCTCGGACAGCTACCAAGAGACCCAGTACTTC.

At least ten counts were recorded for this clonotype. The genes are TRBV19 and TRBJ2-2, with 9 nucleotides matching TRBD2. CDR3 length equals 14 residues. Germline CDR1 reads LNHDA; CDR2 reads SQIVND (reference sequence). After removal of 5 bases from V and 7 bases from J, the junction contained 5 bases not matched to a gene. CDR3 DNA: TGTGCCAGTAGTTCGGGACTAGCCAACGGGGAGCTGTTTTTT. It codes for CASSSGLANGELFF.

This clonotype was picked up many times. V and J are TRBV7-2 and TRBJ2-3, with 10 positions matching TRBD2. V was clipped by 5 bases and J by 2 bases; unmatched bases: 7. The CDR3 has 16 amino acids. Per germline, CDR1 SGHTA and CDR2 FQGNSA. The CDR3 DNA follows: TGTGCCAGCAGCATAATAGCGGGGGGAGTCACAGATACGCAGTATTTT. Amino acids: CASSIIAGGVTDTQYF. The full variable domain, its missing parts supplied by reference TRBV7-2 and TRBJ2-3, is GAGVSQSPSNKVTEKGKDVELRCDPISGHTALYWYRQSLGQGLEFLIYFQGNSAPDKSGLPSDRFSAERTGGSVSTLTIQRTQQEDSAVYLCASSIIAGGVTDTQYFGPGTRLTVL.

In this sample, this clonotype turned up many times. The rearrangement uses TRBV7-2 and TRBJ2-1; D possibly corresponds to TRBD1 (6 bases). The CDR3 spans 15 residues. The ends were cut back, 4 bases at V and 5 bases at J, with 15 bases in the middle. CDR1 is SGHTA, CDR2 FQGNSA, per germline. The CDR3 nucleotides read TGTGCCAGCAGCTCTCCCGGGACACTTCACAATGAGCAGTTCTTC. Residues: CASSSPGTLHNEQFF.

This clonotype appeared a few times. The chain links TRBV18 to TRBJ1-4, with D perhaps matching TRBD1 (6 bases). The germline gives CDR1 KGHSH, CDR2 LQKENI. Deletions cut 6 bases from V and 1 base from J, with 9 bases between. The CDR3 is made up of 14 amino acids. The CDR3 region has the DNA TGTGCCAGCTCGCACAGGGTAACTAATGAAAAACTGTTTTTT. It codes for CASSHRVTNEKLFF.

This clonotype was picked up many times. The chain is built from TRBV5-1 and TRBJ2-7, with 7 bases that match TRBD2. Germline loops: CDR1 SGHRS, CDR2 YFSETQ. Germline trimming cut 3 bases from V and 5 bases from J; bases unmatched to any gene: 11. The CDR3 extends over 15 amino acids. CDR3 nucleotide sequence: TGCGCCAGCAGCTCCTTTTGGGGGGGGAGAAACGAGCAGTACTTC. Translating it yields CASSSFWGGRNEQYF.

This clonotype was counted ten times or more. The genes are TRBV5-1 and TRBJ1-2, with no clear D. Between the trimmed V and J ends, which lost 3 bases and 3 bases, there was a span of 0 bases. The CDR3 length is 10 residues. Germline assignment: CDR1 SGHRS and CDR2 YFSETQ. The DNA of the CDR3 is TGCGCCAGCAGCTACTATGGCTACACCTTC. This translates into CASSYYGYTF. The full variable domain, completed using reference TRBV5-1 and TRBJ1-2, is KAGVTQTPRYLIKTRGQQVTLSCSPISGHRSVSWYQQTPGQGLQFLFEYFSETQRNKGNFPGRFSGRQFSNSRSEMNVSTLELGDSALYLCASSYYGYTFGSGTRLTVV.